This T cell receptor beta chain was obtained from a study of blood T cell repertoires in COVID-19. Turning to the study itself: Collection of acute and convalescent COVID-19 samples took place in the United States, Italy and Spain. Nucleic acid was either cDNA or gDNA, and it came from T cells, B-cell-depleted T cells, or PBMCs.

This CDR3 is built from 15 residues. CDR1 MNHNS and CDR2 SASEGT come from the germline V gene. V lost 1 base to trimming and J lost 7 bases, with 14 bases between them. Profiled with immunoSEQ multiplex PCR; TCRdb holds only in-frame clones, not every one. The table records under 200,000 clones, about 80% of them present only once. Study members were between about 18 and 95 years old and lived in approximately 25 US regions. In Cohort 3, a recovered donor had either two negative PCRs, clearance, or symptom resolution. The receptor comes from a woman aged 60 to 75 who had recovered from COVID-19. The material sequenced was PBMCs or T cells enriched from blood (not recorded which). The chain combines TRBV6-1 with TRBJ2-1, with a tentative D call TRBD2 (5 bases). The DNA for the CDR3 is TGTGCCAGCAGTGAAGGCGGGTTAGTACGGAATGAGCAGTTCTTC. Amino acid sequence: CASSEGGLVRNEQFF.